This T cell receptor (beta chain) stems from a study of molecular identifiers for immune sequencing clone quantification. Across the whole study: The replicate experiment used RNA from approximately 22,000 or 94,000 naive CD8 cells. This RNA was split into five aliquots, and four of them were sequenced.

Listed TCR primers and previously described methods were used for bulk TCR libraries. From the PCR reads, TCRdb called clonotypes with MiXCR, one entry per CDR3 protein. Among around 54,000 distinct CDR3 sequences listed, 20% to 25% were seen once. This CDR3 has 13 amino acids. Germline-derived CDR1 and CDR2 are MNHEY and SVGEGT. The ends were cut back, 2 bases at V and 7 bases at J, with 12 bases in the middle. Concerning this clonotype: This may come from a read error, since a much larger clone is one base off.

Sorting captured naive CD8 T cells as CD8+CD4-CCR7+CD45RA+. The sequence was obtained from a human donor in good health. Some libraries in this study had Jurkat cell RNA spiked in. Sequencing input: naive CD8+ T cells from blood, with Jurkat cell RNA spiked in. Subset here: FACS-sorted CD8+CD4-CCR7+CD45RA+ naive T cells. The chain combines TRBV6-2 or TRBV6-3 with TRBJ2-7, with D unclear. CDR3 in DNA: TGTGCCAGCAGTTACGAGCAGCCTAGGGAGCAGTACTTC. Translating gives CASSYEQPREQYF.